The rows below give T cell receptor beta chains drawn from one sample of a study of T cells in Graves' hyperthyroidism and ophthalmopathy. TCRdb called the multiplex PCR reads again in MiXCR, with one record for every CDR3 protein. The sample yields about 600,000 distinct CDR3 sequences, 15% to 20% seen once. The sequencing sample was made of blood. The receptor source for this set is a woman aged 40 to 50 with Graves' ophthalmopathy. Each CDR3 is given with its conserved first and last residue. The D gene is left open where the match is weak. The size entry is marked missing in some rows and otherwise reads once, few, many or a size class.

clone_size: .
j_call: TRBJ1-2
d_call: .
v_call: TRBV6-2/TRBV6-3
cdr3_length: 13
cdr3_aa: CATQRDGIYGYTF
cdr3_nt: TGTGCCACGCAACGGGATGGGATCTATGGCTACACCTTC

clone_size: many
j_call: TRBJ1-2
d_call: .
v_call: TRBV28
cdr3_length: 13
cdr3_aa: CASRPQVDLGYTF
cdr3_nt: TGTGCCAGCAGACCACAGGTCGATTTGGGCTACACCTTC

clone_size: many
j_call: TRBJ2-1
d_call: TRBD1
v_call: TRBV7-6
cdr3_length: 16
cdr3_aa: CASSLGGTGMDNEQFF
cdr3_nt: TGTGCCAGCAGCTTAGGAGGGACAGGGATGGACAATGAGCAGTTCTTC

clone_size: many
j_call: TRBJ2-5
d_call: TRBD2
v_call: TRBV28
cdr3_length: 15
cdr3_aa: CASSLDGRAGETQYF
cdr3_nt: TGTGCCAGCAGTTTGGACGGGAGGGCCGGAGAGACCCAGTACTTC

clone_size: many
j_call: TRBJ2-7
d_call: TRBD2
v_call: TRBV11-2
cdr3_length: 14
cdr3_aa: CASGTSGSINEQYF
cdr3_nt: TGTGCCAGCGGGACTAGCGGTTCTATAAACGAGCAGTACTTC

clone_size: many
j_call: TRBJ2-5
d_call: .
v_call: TRBV2
cdr3_length: 14
cdr3_aa: CASSEGPLDLAQYF
cdr3_nt: TGTGCCAGCAGTGAAGGCCCCTTGGACCTTGCCCAGTACTTC

clone_size: .
j_call: TRBJ1-1
d_call: .
v_call: TRBV5-1
cdr3_length: 15
cdr3_aa: CASSSQLDMGTEAFF
cdr3_nt: TGCGCCAGCAGCTCACAGCTAGACATGGGGACTGAAGCTTTCTTT

clone_size: many
j_call: TRBJ2-5
d_call: .
v_call: TRBV5-6
cdr3_length: 15
cdr3_aa: CASSLGGGMGETQYF
cdr3_nt: TGTGCCAGCAGCCTAGGTGGGGGAATGGGAGAGACCCAGTACTTC

clone_size: many
j_call: TRBJ2-5
d_call: TRBD2
v_call: TRBV20-1
cdr3_length: 16
cdr3_aa: CSARDLAGGHRETQYF
cdr3_nt: TGCAGTGCTAGAGATCTGGCGGGGGGGCATAGAGAGACCCAGTACTTC

clone_size: .
j_call: TRBJ2-6
d_call: .
v_call: TRBV12-3/TRBV12-4
cdr3_length: 13
cdr3_aa: CASSSSGVNVLTF
cdr3_nt: TGTGCCAGCAGTTCCTCCGGCGTCAACGTCCTGACTTTC

clone_size: .
j_call: TRBJ1-4
d_call: .
v_call: TRBV28
cdr3_length: 17
cdr3_aa: CASSSNLQGVPNEKLFF
cdr3_nt: TGTGCCAGCAGTTCAAACCTTCAAGGGGTGCCTAATGAAAAACTGTTTTTT

clone_size: many
j_call: TRBJ2-4
d_call: TRBD1
v_call: TRBV15
cdr3_length: 16
cdr3_aa: CATSARRQGAKNIQYF
cdr3_nt: TGTGCCACCAGCGCCAGACGACAGGGAGCCAAAAACATTCAGTACTTC

clone_size: .
j_call: TRBJ2-1
d_call: .
v_call: TRBV5-1
cdr3_length: 14
cdr3_aa: CASSPLGGFNEQFF
cdr3_nt: TGCGCCAGCAGCCCTCTCGGGGGTTTTAATGAGCAGTTCTTC

clone_size: few
j_call: TRBJ2-7
d_call: TRBD2
v_call: TRBV3-1
cdr3_length: 16
cdr3_aa: CASRHSRLAYYYEQYF
cdr3_nt: TGTGCCAGCAGACATAGCCGACTAGCGTATTACTACGAGCAGTACTTC

clone_size: .
j_call: TRBJ2-7
d_call: TRBD1
v_call: TRBV5-1
cdr3_length: 13
cdr3_aa: CASSKGQGDEQYF
cdr3_nt: TGCGCCAGCAGCAAGGGACAGGGGGACGAGCAGTACTTC

clone_size: many
j_call: TRBJ2-3
d_call: TRBD2
v_call: TRBV11-2
cdr3_length: 11
cdr3_aa: CGSGRADTQYF
cdr3_nt: TGTGGTAGCGGGAGGGCAGATACGCAGTATTTT

clone_size: .
j_call: TRBJ2-3
d_call: .
v_call: TRBV7-9
cdr3_length: 13
cdr3_aa: CASSPLLSGTQYF
cdr3_nt: TGTGCCAGCAGCCCTCTCCTGTCGGGCACGCAGTATTTT